This entry features one T cell receptor beta chain sequence. The sample belongs to a study of blood T cell repertoires in COVID-19. Turning to the study itself: PBMCs, B-cell-depleted T cells, or T cells were the source of the cDNA or gDNA that made up the material.

Germline V gives CDR1 SGHAT, CDR2 FQNNGV. This CDR3 comprises 15 residues. Germline trimming cut 7 bases from V and 7 bases from J; bases unmatched to any gene: 6. Authors' processing steps: The authors estimated nucleated cell counts from reference gene primer amplification. Clones were sequenced by immunoSEQ multiplex PCR, and TCRdb holds only the in-frame ones, with some missing. That table furnishes V, J and clone size, whereas the DNA furnished D and trimming. The table has tens of thousands of clones, 81% seen once. The sequencing sample was made of peripheral blood. This sequence was found in an elderly man with active or convalescent COVID-19. The V call is TRBV11-2, the J call TRBJ2-2; TRBD2 matches at 13 bases. The chain's CDR3 is CASTLAGGHGGELFF. The CDR3 DNA is TGTGCCAGCACACTAGCGGGGGGGCATGGCGGGGAGCTGTTTTTT.